The next 4 T cell receptor beta chains were all read from a single sample in a study of Ad26.COV2.S vaccination and SARS-CoV-2 variants. Indicated treatment: around 19 received Ad26.COV2.S at low or high dose, single or two shots; 5 received placebo; per-sample allocation not given. Following the first vaccine or placebo injection, samples were taken on day 63. Profiling relied on immunoSEQ multiplex PCR, and the TCRdb table lists in-frame clones only, not all of them. The table lists some 520,000 clones, around 88% of them singletons, with roughly 12% in the top ten. This specimen consisted of peripheral blood, obtained in a trial of Ad26.COV2.S vaccine versus placebo. These receptors were obtained from a person between 18 and 59 years old who received the Ad26.COV2.S COVID-19 vaccine or a placebo.

For the CDR3, the DNA is TGTGCCTGGAGTGAGGGCTATTTCCACAATGAGCAGTTCTTC. Translating it yields CAWSEGYFHNEQFF. V usage is TRBV30 and J usage is TRBJ2-1; D is unclear. Trimming removed 1 base from V and 5 bases from J, with 12 bases in between. Looked up from germline, CDR1 is GTSNPN and CDR2 is SVGIG (reference sequence). The CDR3 totals 14 residues. The entire variable domain, with the rest obtained from reference TRBV30 and TRBJ2-1, is as follows: SQTIHQWPATLVQPVGSPLSLECTVEGTSNPNLYWYRQAAGRGLQLLFYSVGIGQISSEVPQNLSASRPQDRQFILSSKKLLLSDSGFYLCAWSEGYFHNEQFFGPGTRLTVL.

The chain links TRBV2 to TRBJ2-1; no definite D call. Germline V CDR1 and CDR2: SNHLY, FYNNEI. V shed 0 bases and J shed 9 bases, with 18 bases lying between them. The CDR3 is made up of 16 amino acids. The CDR3 DNA reads as TGTGCCAGCAGTGAAGCAGTGCGAGGCATGCAAGGTGAGCAGTTCTTC. Its protein product is CASSEAVRGMQGEQFF. The full variable domain, rest sourced from reference TRBV2 and TRBJ2-1, is EPEVTQTPSHQVTQMGQEVILRCVPISNHLYFYWYRQILGQKVEFLVSFYNNEISEKSEIFDDQFSVERPDGSNFTLKIRSTKLEDSAMYFCASSEAVRGMQGEQFFGPGTRLTVL.

The V gene is TRBV14, the J gene TRBJ2-7; TRBD2 aligns across 12 bases. Germline V lookup: CDR1 SGHDN, CDR2 FVKESK. This CDR3 spans 16 amino acids. The V and J ends lost 4 bases and 3 bases, in that order; junction bases with no gene match: 7. CDR3 residues: CASSRRLAGVGYEQYF. The CDR3 DNA follows: TGTGCCAGCAGCCGACGACTAGCGGGAGTGGGCTACGAGCAGTACTTC.

The chain couples TRBV19 to TRBJ2-3, with D maybe TRBD2 (6 bases). The V and J ends lost 8 bases and 0 bases respectively, with 12 bases between them. Germline assignment: CDR1 LNHDA and CDR2 SQIVND (reference sequence). The CDR3 spans 14 residues. CDR3 amino acids: CASRDSRSTDTQYF. In DNA form, the CDR3 reads TGTGCCAGTCGGGACTCAAGAAGCACAGATACGCAGTATTTT.